The 32 T cell receptor beta chains below were found in one sample sequenced in a study of blood T cell repertoires in COVID-19. Using immunoSEQ multiplex PCR, the repertoire was profiled, and TCRdb retains in-frame clones only, with some absent. The table shows about 670,000 clones, with 90% occurring only once. Sample: peripheral blood. These TCRs come from a woman aged 18-29 years with acute or convalescent COVID-19.

This clone has a single count. The V and J genes are TRBV18 and TRBJ2-5; 8 nucleotides agree with TRBD1. CDR1 is KGHSH, CDR2 LQKENI, per germline. After removal of 5 bases from V and 4 bases from J, the junction contained 3 bases not matched to a gene. The CDR3 has 13 residues. For the CDR3, the DNA is TGTGCCAGCTCAGCAGGGGGCCGAGAGACCCAGTACTTC. It codes for CASSAGGRETQYF. The full variable domain, in which reference TRBV18 and TRBJ2-5 provide the parts outside the CDR3, is NAGVMQNPRHLVRRRGQEARLRCSPMKGHSHVYWYRQLPEEGLKFMVYLQKENIIDESGMPKERFSAEFPKEGPSILRIQQVVRGDSAAYFCASSAGGRETQYFGPGTRLLVL.

The chain couples TRBV7-9 to TRBJ1-2, with D maybe TRBD1 (6 bases). From germline, CDR1 is SEHNR and CDR2 FQNEAQ (reference sequence). There are 12 residues in the CDR3. V was pared by 4 bases and J by 6 bases, with 9 bases between. CDR3 protein: CASSSGHDGYTF. CDR3 nucleotide sequence: TGTGCCAGCAGCTCGGGACATGATGGCTACACCTTC.

The CDR3 is CASSQGQDTSYEQYF. CDR3 DNA sequence: TGCGCCAGCAGCCAAGGGCAGGACACCTCCTACGAGCAGTACTTC. The chain combines TRBV4-1 with TRBJ2-7, with D maybe TRBD1 (5 bases). Looked up from germline, CDR1 is MGHRA and CDR2 is YSYEKL. The CDR3 covers 15 residues. Trimming took 1 base from V and 0 from J, leaving 10 bases between them.

The V and J genes are TRBV7-9 and TRBJ1-5; D remains unclear. V dropped 1 base and J dropped 9 bases, with 7 bases sitting between them. Germline V CDR1 and CDR2: SEHNR, FQNEAQ (reference sequence). This CDR3 region has 12 residues. The CDR3 DNA is TGTGCCAGCAGCTTAGATAGTCTGCCCCAGCATTTT. Translated, it gives CASSLDSLPQHF.

The chain carries TRBV12-3 or TRBV12-4 and TRBJ1-1, with 9 bases that match TRBD1. V shed 5 bases and J 10 bases; nucleotides not matched to a gene: 5. The CDR3 consists of 12 residues. This CDR3 reads CASSLRTGAAFF. CDR3 DNA: TGTGCCAGCAGTCTAAGGACAGGGGCAGCTTTCTTT.

The rearrangement joins TRBV5-6 to TRBJ2-7; maybe TRBD2 (6 bases). Trimming stripped 4 bases from V and 6 bases from J, with 11 bases between. Germline V gene sequence: CDR1 SGHDT, CDR2 YYEEEE. The CDR3 totals 12 residues. This CDR3 is CASSTWTIEQYF. The CDR3 coding sequence is TGTGCCAGCAGCACCTGGACTATCGAGCAGTACTTC.

V gene TRBV4-1 combines with J gene TRBJ1-2; 9 bases map to TRBD1. Germline CDR1 and CDR2: MGHRA and YSYEKL. The J segment lost 2 bases and the V segment lost 2 bases, leaving 0 bases of the junction unmatched. The CDR3 is 14 residues long. CDR3 sequence: CASSQTGGNYGYTF. The CDR3 DNA reads TGCGCCAGCAGCCAAACAGGGGGCAACTATGGCTACACCTTC.

The rearrangement links TRBV25-1 to TRBJ2-2, with D tentatively TRBD1 (5 bases). The V and J ends lost 5 bases and 1 base respectively, with 8 bases between them. Germline V gene data show CDR1 as MGHDK and CDR2 as SYGVNS. CDR3 length: 14 amino acids. CDR3 sequence: CASSTGQNTGELFF. The CDR3 bases are TGTGCCAGCAGTACAGGACAGAACACCGGGGAGCTGTTTTTT.

The rearrangement uses TRBV19 and TRBJ1-3, with D possibly matching TRBD1 (6 bases). The CDR3 is 14 residues long. Trimming took off 8 bases at V and 0 bases at J, with 11 bases between the two ends. CDR1 LNHDA and CDR2 SQIVND come from the germline V gene (reference sequence). The CDR3 nucleotides read TGTGCCAGTTCGGGAGGGGGCTCTGGAAACACCATATATTTT. It codes for CASSGGGSGNTIYF.

This rearrangement joins TRBV9 to TRBJ2-7; D is undetermined. The CDR3 is 13 amino acids. Germline V gene lookup returns CDR1 SGDLS and CDR2 YYNGEE. V shed 4 bases and J shed 0 bases, with 8 bases lying between them. CDR3 sequence: CASSSSDSYEQYF. The CDR3 bases are TGTGCCAGCAGCTCCAGCGACTCCTACGAGCAGTACTTC.

Only one count was recorded for this clone. The chain is built from TRBV2 and TRBJ2-2; tentative D call: TRBD2 (6 bases). The germline V gene has CDR1 SNHLY and CDR2 FYNNEI. CDR3 length: 13 residues. The germline V and J ends were trimmed by 11 bases and 4 bases, with 14 bases remaining between them. Here the CDR3 reads CAGTGTFTGELFF. The CDR3 nucleotides read TGTGCCGGAACCGGGACTTTCACCGGGGAGCTGTTTTTT. Variable domain in full (rest from reference TRBV2 and TRBJ2-2): EPEVTQTPSHQVTQMGQEVILRCVPISNHLYFYWYRQILGQKVEFLVSFYNNEISEKSEIFDDQFSVERPDGSNFTLKIRSTKLEDSAMYFCAGTGTFTGELFFGEGSRLTVL.

V usage is TRBV4-3 and J usage is TRBJ2-2, with TRBD1 as a possible D gene (5 bases). The germline V and J ends were trimmed by 4 bases and 5 bases, with 17 bases remaining between them. Germline V gives CDR1 LGHNA, CDR2 YSLEER. CDR3 length equals 16 residues. In DNA form, the CDR3 reads TGCGCCAGCAGCCCAGAAGGGGCTCCGGTGACCGGGGAGCTGTTTTTT. Its translation: CASSPEGAPVTGELFF.

This clone occurred a few times. The chain combines TRBV3-1 (or the pseudogene TRBV3-2) with TRBJ1-1; D unclear. Trimming took 4 bases from V and 0 from J, leaving 12 bases between them. CDR1 and CDR2 (germline): LGHDT, YNNKEL (reference sequence). This CDR3 comprises 15 residues. CDR3 sequence (DNA): TGTGCCAGCAGCCGGGGAGGCATAGTGAACACTGAAGCTTTCTTT. Encoded protein: CASSRGGIVNTEAFF.

This clone turned up a few times. The chain has TRBV28 and TRBJ1-4; a possible D gene is TRBD1 (5 bases). The V end was cut by 5 bases, the J end by 2 bases, with 15 bases between. Germline V CDR1 and CDR2: MDHEN, SYDVKM. This CDR3 is built from 16 residues. The CDR3 is CASSADSFGTNEKLFF. CDR3 nucleotide sequence: TGTGCCAGCAGTGCCGACAGTTTTGGGACTAATGAAAAACTGTTTTTT.

The chain's CDR3 is CSVGVWGTNYGYTF. The CDR3 region has the DNA TGCAGCGTTGGGGTCTGGGGCACTAACTATGGCTACACCTTC. The chain links TRBV29-1 to TRBJ1-2; TRBD1 is a possible D gene (5 bases). V shed 4 bases and J shed 0 bases, with 12 bases lying between them. Germline V gene sequence: CDR1 SQVTM, CDR2 ANQGSEA. The CDR3 is 14 amino acids.

This clone was counted only a few times. The chain is built from TRBV15 and TRBJ2-1; 7 bases fit TRBD1. Germline loops: CDR1 LNHNV, CDR2 YYDKDF (reference sequence). The CDR3 sequence is 15 residues long. V was pared by 3 bases and J by 1 base, with 3 bases of the junction left unmatched. The CDR3 coding sequence is TGTGCCACCAGCAGGGGACAGTTGTCCTACAATGAGCAGTTCTTC. Translating gives CATSRGQLSYNEQFF.

V gene TRBV3-1 (or the pseudogene TRBV3-2) combines with J gene TRBJ2-1; D is unresolved. V lost 0 bases, J lost 3 bases, and 6 bases lay in between. The germline gives CDR1 LGHDT, CDR2 YNNKEL (reference sequence). There are 14 residues in the CDR3. The CDR3 nucleotides read TGTGCCAGCAGCCAAGATCGCTACTACAATGAGCAGTTCTTC. Residues: CASSQDRYYNEQFF.

The gene calls are TRBV5-8 and TRBJ1-5; TRBD1 agrees at 7 bases. Trimming at V came to 6 bases and at J to 0 bases, leaving 6 bases not matched to a gene. The CDR3 has 15 residues. The germline V gene has CDR1 SGHTS and CDR2 YDEGEE. CDR3 region: CASMAGQNSNQPQHF. DNA for the CDR3: TGTGCCAGCATGGCGGGACAGAATAGCAATCAGCCCCAGCATTTT.

This chain links TRBV5-1 with TRBJ2-7, with 11 bases identical to TRBD1. Germline values: CDR1 SGHRS, CDR2 YFSETQ. This CDR3 is 14 amino acids long. The trim removed 3 bases at V and 5 bases at J, leaving 4 bases unmatched. In DNA, the CDR3 is TGCGCCAGCAGCTCAGGACAGGGGGCAGACGAGCAGTACTTC. It yields the protein CASSSGQGADEQYF.

This clone was observed a handful of times. The V and J genes are TRBV5-1 and TRBJ1-2, with a weak D call TRBD1 (6 bases). Germline lookup yields CDR1 SGHRS and CDR2 YFSETQ. This CDR3 is built from 16 residues. V was trimmed by 0 bases and J by 3 bases, leaving 15 bases between them. CDR3 sequence reads: CASSLGGGAQDYGYTF. The CDR3 bases are TGCGCCAGCAGCTTGGGTGGGGGGGCGCAGGACTATGGCTACACCTTC.

The chain couples TRBV10-3 to TRBJ1-2, with D possibly TRBD1 on 5 matching bases. V shed 0 bases and J shed 4 bases, with 18 bases lying between them. Germline CDR1 ENHRY, CDR2 SYGVKD. The CDR3 has 17 residues. Here the CDR3 reads CAISESAMARGTYGYTF. The DNA for the CDR3 is TGTGCCATCAGTGAGTCAGCCATGGCTAGGGGTACCTATGGCTACACCTTC.

J is TRBJ2-6 and V is TRBV5-1; a possible D gene is TRBD1 (6 bases). The CDR3 spans 15 residues. Trimming took off 8 bases at V and 4 bases at J, with 16 bases between the two ends. Germline CDR1 and CDR2: SGHRS and YFSETQ. The CDR3 region is CASLDRSAGANVLTF. CDR3 nucleotide sequence: TGCGCCAGTTTAGACAGGTCGGCGGGGGCCAACGTCCTGACTTTC.

The chain recombines TRBV28 with TRBJ1-6; 8 nucleotides agree with TRBD1. The CDR3 contains 13 residues. The germline V gene has CDR1 MDHEN and CDR2 SYDVKM. V trimming: 8 bases; J trimming: 9 bases; junction bases outside the gene matches: 6. CDR3 loop: CASRTGMSSPLHF. The CDR3 bases are TGTGCCAGCCGGACAGGGATGAGTTCACCCCTCCACTTT.

The V call is TRBV9, the J call TRBJ2-6; 8 bases are shared with TRBD1. The V segment lost 3 bases and the J segment 0 bases; nucleotides outside the gene matches: 8. This CDR3 comprises 18 residues. Germline values: CDR1 SGDLS, CDR2 YYNGEE. As DNA, the CDR3 is TGTGCCAGCAGCGACAGACAGGGGCAGAACTCTGGGGCCAACGTCCTGACTTTC. This codes for CASSDRQGQNSGANVLTF. The entire variable domain, with the rest obtained from reference TRBV9 and TRBJ2-6, is as follows: DSGVTQTPKHLITATGQRVTLRCSPRSGDLSVYWYQQSLDQGLQFLIQYYNGEERAKGNILERFSAQQFPDLHSELNLSSLELGDSALYFCASSDRQGQNSGANVLTFGAGSRLTVL.

The rearrangement uses TRBV11-2 and TRBJ1-2; tentative D call: TRBD1 (5 bases). Germline V CDR1 and CDR2: SGHAT, FQNNGV. The CDR3 contains 11 residues. Trimming pared 3 bases from V and 6 bases from J, leaving 5 bases between. The CDR3, as DNA: TGTGCCAGCAGCTTCAGGGATGGCTACACCTTC. It specifies CASSFRDGYTF.

This sequence joins TRBV7-9 and TRBJ2-5; 8 bases agree with TRBD2. This CDR3 has 14 residues. Germline V lookup: CDR1 SEHNR, CDR2 FQNEAQ (reference sequence). V lost 4 bases to trimming and J lost 5 bases; unmatched junction nucleotides: 6. The CDR3 coding sequence is TGTGCCAGCAGCTCCCCGGGAGGGCTGGAGACCCAGTACTTC. Amino acid sequence: CASSSPGGLETQYF.

The V gene is TRBV24-1, the J gene TRBJ2-2; 7 bases align to TRBD1. Germline V gives CDR1 KGHDR, CDR2 SFDVKD. The CDR3 consists of 16 residues. V dropped 1 base and J dropped 0; count of bases not matched to a gene: 1. The DNA of the CDR3 is TGTGCCACCAGTGATTTAACAGGGGCGAACACCGGGGAGCTGTTTTTT. This translates into CATSDLTGANTGELFF.

This clone was detected a few times. V is TRBV27 and J is TRBJ2-3; a weak D match, TRBD2 (6 bases). V lost 3 bases, J lost 2 bases, and 12 bases lay in between. CDR1 is MNHEY and CDR2 is SMNVEV in the germline V gene (reference sequence). This CDR3 comprises 15 residues. The CDR3 is CASSFLGTYTDTQYF. In nucleotides, the CDR3 is TGTGCCAGCAGTTTTTTAGGGACTTACACAGATACGCAGTATTTT.

The chain employs TRBV7-2 and TRBJ1-2, with 8 bases fitting TRBD1. The CDR3 is 17 amino acids. Germline V CDR1 and CDR2: SGHTA, FQGNSA. V trimming: 11 bases; J trimming: 3 bases; junction bases outside the gene matches: 20. The CDR3 here is CAHSGPSRAGGYYGYTF. In DNA form, the CDR3 reads TGTGCCCATAGTGGGCCTTCGAGGGCAGGGGGCTACTATGGCTACACCTTC.

This clone showed up just a few times. This sequence joins TRBV10-3 and TRBJ1-3; D is uncertain. The V end was cut by 0 bases, the J end by 3 bases, with 3 bases between. CDR1 is ENHRY and CDR2 is SYGVKD in the germline V gene. The CDR3 has 13 amino acids. CDR3 bases: TGTGCCATCAGTGAGTCGTATGGAAACACCATATATTTT. This codes for CAISESYGNTIYF.

V is TRBV4-3 and J is TRBJ2-3, with 9 bases matching TRBD2. Germline lookup yields CDR1 LGHNA and CDR2 YSLEER. Trimming cost V 4 bases and J 0 bases; bases outside gene matches: 5. The CDR3 totals 16 residues. CDR3 bases: TGCGCCAGCAGCCGGACCCTAGCGGGGAGCACAGATACGCAGTATTTT. This sequence encodes CASSRTLAGSTDTQYF.

The chain employs TRBV6-5 and TRBJ2-3; possibly TRBD1 for D (6 bases). With 6 bases removed from V and 2 bases from J, the gap between germline ends came to 15 bases. Germline V lookup: CDR1 MNHEY, CDR2 SVGAGI. CDR3 length: 15 residues. The CDR3: CASSQGGQITDTQYF. DNA of the CDR3: TGTGCCAGCAGCCAAGGAGGACAGATCACAGATACGCAGTATTTT.